A selection of T cell receptor beta chains follows, all from one sample in a study of blood T cell repertoires in COVID-19. Profiling relied on immunoSEQ multiplex PCR, and the TCRdb table lists in-frame clones only, not all of them. The sample has roughly 440,000 clones; about 87% are singletons. Sample: peripheral blood. The origin of the receptors is a woman aged 45 to 65 with COVID-19, enrolled during active disease. Both conserved end residues are part of each CDR3. The D gene is left open where the match is weak. Expanded clones are given a class, and other clones once, few, many or no size at all.

v_gene	d_gene	j_gene	abundance	CDR3aa	CDR3nt
TRBV21-1	-	TRBJ2-7	-	CASSKVGGYEQYF	TGTGCCAGCAGCAAAGTAGGGGGCTACGAGCAGTACTTC
TRBV19	-	TRBJ2-7	-	CASSLRGSYEQYF	TGTGCCAGTAGTCTCAGGGGCTCCTACGAGCAGTACTTC
TRBV6-5	-	TRBJ2-1	-	CASRSKPFSYNEQFF	TGTGCCAGCAGGTCTAAACCTTTCTCCTACAATGAGCAGTTCTTC
TRBV6-5	TRBD1	TRBJ1-6	-	CASSKTGWPLHF	TGTGCCAGCAGTAAGACAGGGTGGCCCCTCCACTTT
TRBV6-5	TRBD2	TRBJ2-2	-	CASRTLAGDTGELFF	TGTGCCAGCAGGACCCTCGCGGGGGACACCGGGGAGCTGTTTTTT
TRBV10-3	TRBD2	TRBJ2-7	-	CAISNTNGLAGGSYEQYF	TGTGCCATCAGCAATACTAACGGACTAGCGGGGGGGTCCTACGAGCAGTACTTC
TRBV6-1	TRBD2	TRBJ2-3	-	CASSEAGGYGSDTQYF	TGTGCCAGCAGTGAAGCGGGAGGGTATGGATCAGATACGCAGTATTTT
TRBV2	TRBD2	TRBJ2-3	-	CASSPTPGTKITDTQYF	TGTGCCAGCAGCCCAACCCCAGGGACTAAAATCACAGATACGCAGTATTTT
TRBV25-1	TRBD1	TRBJ1-2	-	CASSGTGVGYTF	TGTGCCAGCAGTGGGACAGGGGTAGGCTACACCTTC
TRBV11-2	-	TRBJ1-4	-	CASSLGGGRNEKLFF	TGTGCCAGCAGCTTAGGGGGGGGGAGGAATGAAAAACTGTTTTTT
TRBV27	-	TRBJ1-3	many	CASSLGGLGNTIYF	TGTGCCAGCAGTTTAGGGGGGTTGGGAAACACCATATATTTT
TRBV25-1	-	TRBJ2-7	-	CASSDFGGLYEQYF	TGTGCCAGCAGTGATTTTGGGGGACTCTACGAGCAGTACTTC
TRBV24-1	TRBD1	TRBJ2-2	-	CATSDLTGQGIVNTGELFF	TGTGCCACCAGTGACCTGACCGGACAGGGGATAGTGAACACCGGGGAGCTGTTTTTT
TRBV7-8	TRBD2	TRBJ2-1	-	CASSGQPTSGGDSYNEQFF	TGTGCCAGCAGCGGGCAACCGACTAGCGGGGGAGACTCCTACAATGAGCAGTTCTTC
TRBV2	-	TRBJ2-7	-	CASGANSYEQYF	TGTGCCAGCGGGGCCAACTCCTACGAGCAGTACTTC
TRBV6-1	TRBD2	TRBJ2-1	-	CASSEYGGGNNEQFF	TGTGCCAGCAGTGAATATGGCGGGGGTAACAATGAGCAGTTCTTC
TRBV13	-	TRBJ2-3	-	CASSFPGTDTQYF	TGTGCCAGCAGCTTCCCGGGCACAGATACGCAGTATTTT
TRBV6-4	TRBD2	TRBJ2-5	-	CASSPPLLAGGLYQETQYF	TGTGCCAGCAGCCCCCCCCTACTAGCGGGGGGCTTGTACCAAGAGACCCAGTACTTC
TRBV18	-	TRBJ1-5	-	CASSQEGPSNQPQHF	TGTGCCAGCTCACAGGAGGGGCCTAGCAATCAGCCCCAGCATTTT
TRBV11-2	-	TRBJ2-7	-	CASSLEVSSYEQYF	TGTGCCAGCAGCTTAGAAGTCAGCTCCTACGAGCAGTACTTC
TRBV1	-	TRBJ2-3	-	CTSSHTKDRNTDTQYF	TGCACCAGCAGCCACACCAAGGACAGGAACACAGATACGCAGTATTTT
TRBV10-1	TRBD1	TRBJ1-1	-	CASSESPGQRNTEAFF	TGCGCCAGCAGTGAGTCTCCGGGACAGAGGAACACTGAAGCTTTCTTT
TRBV28	-	TRBJ1-4	-	CASVANEKLFF	TGTGCCAGCGTAGCAAATGAAAAACTGTTTTTT
TRBV7-9	TRBD1	TRBJ1-1	-	CASSPGQGHTEAFF	TGTGCCAGCAGCCCGGGACAGGGGCACACTGAAGCTTTCTTT
TRBV3-1/TRBV3-2	-	TRBJ1-2	-	CASSPGAYGYTF	TGTGCCAGCAGCCCAGGGGCCTATGGCTACACCTTC
TRBV7-3	-	TRBJ1-2	-	CASSLAGRGSRGYGYTF	TGTGCCAGCAGCTTAGCGGGCAGGGGCAGCCGTGGCTATGGCTACACCTTC
TRBV5-4	TRBD1	TRBJ1-6	-	CASSPDRVRPNSPLHF	TGTGCCAGCAGCCCTGACAGGGTTCGGCCTAATTCACCCCTCCACTTT
TRBV9	TRBD1	TRBJ1-2	-	CASSVGQGDYGYTF	TGTGCCAGCAGCGTGGGGCAGGGGGACTATGGCTACACCTTC
TRBV5-1	TRBD1	TRBJ2-1	-	CASSFRQGISYNEQFF	TGCGCCAGCAGCTTCCGACAGGGTATCTCCTACAATGAGCAGTTCTTC
TRBV21-1	-	TRBJ1-6	-	CASSPRDRANSPLHF	TGTGCCAGCAGCCCTCGGGACAGGGCAAATTCACCCCTCCACTTT
TRBV23-1	-	TRBJ2-1	-	CASLRRGEQFF	TGCGCCAGCCTCAGGAGAGGGGAGCAGTTCTTC
TRBV29-1	TRBD2	TRBJ2-1	once	CSVRTSSYNEQFF	TGCAGCGTGCGGACTAGCTCCTACAATGAGCAGTTCTTC
TRBV2	TRBD1	TRBJ2-2	-	CASSLFGDSTGELFF	TGTGCCAGCAGCCTGTTCGGGGACAGCACCGGGGAGCTGTTTTTT
TRBV28	TRBD2	TRBJ2-1	-	CASRTSGEGGNNEQFF	TGTGCCAGCAGGACTAGCGGGGAGGGTGGGAACAATGAGCAGTTCTTC
TRBV21-1	-	TRBJ1-5	-	CASTTKGGNQPQHF	TGTGCCAGCACCACTAAGGGGGGCAATCAGCCCCAGCATTTT
TRBV3-1/TRBV3-2	-	TRBJ2-7	-	CASSQAGENYEQYF	TGTGCCAGCAGCCAAGCCGGGGAAAACTACGAGCAGTACTTC
TRBV15	-	TRBJ2-1	once	CATSRGRAAEKQFF	TGTGCCACCAGCAGAGGGAGGGCTGCAGAGAAGCAGTTCTTC
TRBV19	TRBD1	TRBJ2-2	few	CATSTGDTTGELFF	TGTGCCACCTCGACAGGGGATACCACCGGGGAGCTGTTTTTT
TRBV7-9	TRBD1	TRBJ1-5	-	CASSLGVQGAKHF	TGTGCCAGCAGCTTAGGGGTCCAGGGGGCGAAACATTTT
TRBV5-6	-	TRBJ2-7	once	CASSLGLLTYEQYF	TGTGCCAGCAGCTTGGGACTTCTCACCTACGAGCAGTACTTC
TRBV19	-	TRBJ2-1	-	CASSSLLEALVYEQFF	TGTGCCAGTAGTAGCCTCCTAGAGGCGCTGGTCTATGAGCAGTTCTTC
TRBV4-1	-	TRBJ1-6	-	CASSQGRYTRVNSPLHF	TGCGCCAGCAGCCAAGGGCGCTATACCCGGGTTAATTCACCCCTCCACTTT
TRBV6-5	TRBD1	TRBJ1-2	-	CASTPGGAGYGYTF	TGTGCCAGCACCCCAGGGGGCGCAGGATATGGCTACACCTTC
TRBV11-2	-	TRBJ2-2	-	CASSSVGGNTGELFF	TGTGCCAGCAGCTCGGTGGGGGGGAACACCGGGGAGCTGTTTTTT
TRBV28	-	TRBJ1-2	-	CASSFAGKSYTF	TGTGCCAGCAGTTTTGCAGGGAAGAGCTACACCTTC
TRBV6-5	-	TRBJ2-7	-	CASSYSKYSTPYEQYF	TGTGCCAGCAGTTACTCGAAGTATTCTACCCCCTACGAGCAGTACTTC
TRBV5-6	TRBD2	TRBJ2-3	-	CASSLTSGVDTQYF	TGTGCCAGCAGCCTGACTAGCGGGGTCGATACGCAGTATTTT
TRBV27	-	TRBJ2-2	-	CASSPGHYTGELFF	TGTGCCAGCAGTCCGGGACACTACACCGGGGAGCTGTTTTTT
TRBV10-2	TRBD2	TRBJ2-7	-	CASSRLAGGPVTYEQYF	TGCGCCAGCAGTCGACTAGCGGGGGGGCCTGTAACCTACGAGCAGTACTTC
TRBV2	-	TRBJ2-1	-	CASSPYNEQFF	TGTGCCAGCAGCCCTTATAATGAGCAGTTCTTC
TRBV2	TRBD1	TRBJ1-5	-	CASSEDRVWNQPQHF	TGTGCCAGCAGTGAGGACAGGGTCTGGAATCAGCCCCAGCATTTT
TRBV4-2	TRBD2	TRBJ2-7	-	CASSHEEGLAVGEQYF	TGTGCCAGCAGCCATGAAGAAGGACTAGCGGTCGGCGAGCAGTACTTC
TRBV3-1/TRBV3-2	-	TRBJ2-3	-	CASSVESRGWDTQYF	TGTGCCAGCAGCGTAGAAAGTCGCGGGTGGGATACGCAGTATTTT
TRBV9	-	TRBJ2-1	-	CASSVRPSDEQFF	TGTGCCAGCAGCGTACGACCGAGCGATGAGCAGTTCTTC
TRBV13	TRBD1	TRBJ1-2	-	CASSLRDRGPIYGYTF	TGTGCCAGCAGCCTCCGGGACAGGGGGCCTATTTATGGCTACACCTTC
TRBV4-1	-	TRBJ1-2	-	CASSQDQGHGQYGYTF	TGCGCCAGCAGCCAAGATCAGGGACACGGACAATATGGCTACACCTTC
TRBV2	TRBD1	TRBJ2-7	-	CASSARTGFSYEQYF	TGTGCCAGCAGCGCCCGGACAGGGTTTAGCTACGAGCAGTACTTC